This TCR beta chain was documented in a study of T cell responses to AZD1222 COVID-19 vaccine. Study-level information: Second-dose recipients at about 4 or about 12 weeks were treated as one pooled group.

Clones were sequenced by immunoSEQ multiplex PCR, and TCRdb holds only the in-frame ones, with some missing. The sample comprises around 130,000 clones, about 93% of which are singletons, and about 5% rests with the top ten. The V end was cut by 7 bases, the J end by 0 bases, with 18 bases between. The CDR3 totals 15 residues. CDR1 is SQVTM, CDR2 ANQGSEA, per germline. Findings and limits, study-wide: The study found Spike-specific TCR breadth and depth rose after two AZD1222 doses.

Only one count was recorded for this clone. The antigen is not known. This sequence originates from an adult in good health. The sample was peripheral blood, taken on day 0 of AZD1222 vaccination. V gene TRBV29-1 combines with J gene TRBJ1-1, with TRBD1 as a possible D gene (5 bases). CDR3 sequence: CSALKPGPMNTEAFF. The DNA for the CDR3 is TGCAGCGCTCTCAAACCGGGACCGATGAACACTGAAGCTTTCTTT.